There are a few counts of the clone carrying this T cell receptor beta chain. TCRdb reprocessed the 5' RACE reads with MiXCR, giving one entry per CDR3 protein. The sample lists around 450,000 distinct CDR3 sequences, 20% occurring once. With 4 bases clipped from V and 4 bases from J, the junction kept 10 bases outside the gene matches. Germline V lookup: CDR1 MGHRA, CDR2 YSYEKL. CDR3 length: 16 amino acids. The sample comes from a study of T-cell memory formation after mild COVID-19. Sequencing was performed on PBMCs or a T cell subset sorted from them (not recorded which). The chain joins TRBV4-1 to TRBJ2-7; 10 nucleotides match TRBD1. The source is an adult woman who had mild COVID-19 (a few samples of this study predate the infection). Cell type and time point are not known. CDR3 protein: CASSRGGGQGRYEQYF. DNA for the CDR3: TGCGCCAGCAGCCGAGGGGGGGGACAGGGGCGTTACGAGCAGTACTTC.